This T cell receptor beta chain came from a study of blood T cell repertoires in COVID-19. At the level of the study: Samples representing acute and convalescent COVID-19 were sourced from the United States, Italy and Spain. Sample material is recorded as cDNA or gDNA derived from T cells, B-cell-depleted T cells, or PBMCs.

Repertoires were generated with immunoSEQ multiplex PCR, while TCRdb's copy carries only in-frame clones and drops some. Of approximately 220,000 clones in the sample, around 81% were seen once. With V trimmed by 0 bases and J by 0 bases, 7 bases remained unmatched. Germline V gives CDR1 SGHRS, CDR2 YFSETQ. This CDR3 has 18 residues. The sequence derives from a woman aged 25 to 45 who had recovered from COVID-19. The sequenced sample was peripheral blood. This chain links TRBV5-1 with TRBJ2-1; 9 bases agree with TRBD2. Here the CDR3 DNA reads TGCGCCAGCAGCTTGGCCATAATGCGGGAGGGCTCCTACAATGAGCAGTTCTTC. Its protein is CASSLAIMREGSYNEQFF. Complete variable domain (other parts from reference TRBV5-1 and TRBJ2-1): KAGVTQTPRYLIKTRGQQVTLSCSPISGHRSVSWYQQTPGQGLQFLFEYFSETQRNKGNFPGRFSGRQFSNSRSEMNVSTLELGDSALYLCASSLAIMREGSYNEQFFGPGTRLTVL.